One and the same sample provided the 17 T cell receptor beta chains below, sequenced in a study of shared clonotypes between healthy human individuals. Measured with immunoSEQ multiplex PCR; TCRdb has only the in-frame clones, and not every one. The sample lists fewer than 600,000 clones; around 79% were seen once. Input material: PBMCs. The source is a woman between 35 and 50 years old in good health. Some clones in this sample may be carry-over from other donors' samples.

The chain couples TRBV7-8 to TRBJ1-5; D not certain. V shed 2 bases and J shed 4 bases, with 15 bases lying between them. The germline V gene has CDR1 SGHVS and CDR2 FQNEAQ. This CDR3 is built from 16 residues. CDR3 sequence reads: CASSLSLDPYNQPQHF. The CDR3 DNA follows: TGTGCCAGCAGCTTATCATTAGACCCTTATAATCAGCCCCAGCATTTT.

This clone has just one count. The J gene is TRBJ1-4, the V gene TRBV19, with D unresolved. The CDR3 covers 14 residues. Between the trimmed V and J ends, which lost 7 bases and 4 bases, there was a span of 13 bases. Per the germline V gene, CDR1 is LNHDA and CDR2 is SQIVND (reference sequence). The DNA of the CDR3 is TGTGCCAGTACTACACCGGCCTTTAATGAAAAACTGTTTTTT. It specifies CASTTPAFNEKLFF.

The chain is built from TRBV18 and TRBJ2-6; no clear D gene. The CDR3 sequence is 13 residues long. Trimming shortened V by 6 bases and J by 2 bases, and 5 bases separated the two germline ends. Germline V gives CDR1 KGHSH, CDR2 LQKENI. CDR3 in amino acids: CASSPAGANVLTF. DNA of the CDR3: TGTGCCAGCTCCCCAGCTGGGGCCAACGTCCTGACTTTC.

The rearrangement uses TRBV9 and TRBJ2-5; D uncertain. The germline CDR1 and CDR2 sequences are SGDLS and YYNGEE. V was cut by 0 bases and J by 2 bases, with 11 bases left in between. The length of the CDR3 is 15 residues. This CDR3 reads CASSVAASAQETQYF. The CDR3 DNA reads TGTGCCAGCAGCGTAGCTGCCAGTGCTCAAGAGACCCAGTACTTC.

The chain couples TRBV9 to TRBJ2-7, with D perhaps matching TRBD2 (6 bases). The CDR3 sequence is 14 residues long. V lost 0 bases and J 2 bases, leaving 9 bases between the germline ends. From germline, CDR1 is SGDLS and CDR2 YYNGEE. CDR3 sequence: CASSVAPGAYEQYF. Here the CDR3 DNA reads TGTGCCAGCAGCGTAGCCCCGGGGGCCTACGAGCAGTACTTC.

The V call is TRBV10-2, the J call TRBJ2-3; D is ambiguous. Germline values: CDR1 WSHSY, CDR2 SAAADI. This CDR3 has 15 amino acids. Trimming left V 2 bases short and J 0 bases short, with 9 bases between. The DNA for the CDR3 is TGCGCCAGCAGTGAGGCCCTAACTAGCACAGATACGCAGTATTTT. As protein: CASSEALTSTDTQYF.

This clone was found once. The rearrangement uses TRBV18 and TRBJ2-1; 14 bases align to TRBD2. After removal of 3 bases from V and 9 bases from J, the junction contained 7 bases not matched to a gene. The length of the CDR3 is 16 residues. Germline V gene data show CDR1 as KGHSH and CDR2 as LQKENI. As DNA, the CDR3 is TGTGCCAGCTCACCCCTGGGACTAGCGGGAGATTCTGAGCAGTTCTTC. Amino acid sequence: CASSPLGLAGDSEQFF. The full variable domain, completed using reference TRBV18 and TRBJ2-1, is NAGVMQNPRHLVRRRGQEARLRCSPMKGHSHVYWYRQLPEEGLKFMVYLQKENIIDESGMPKERFSAEFPKEGPSILRIQQVVRGDSAAYFCASSPLGLAGDSEQFFGPGTRLTVL.

The chain has TRBV5-1 and TRBJ2-4; D remains ambiguous. Deletions cut 5 bases from V and 1 base from J, with 16 bases between. There are 16 residues in the CDR3. In germline, CDR1 is SGHRS, CDR2 YFSETQ. The CDR3 sequence is CASSPNTEGAKNIQYF. CDR3 nucleotide sequence: TGCGCCAGCAGTCCAAATACGGAAGGGGCCAAAAACATTCAGTACTTC.

The chain is built from TRBV6-1 and TRBJ1-1; D may be TRBD1 (5 bases). This CDR3 spans 15 amino acids. Trimming stripped 0 bases from V and 7 bases from J, with 15 bases between. Germline CDR1 is MNHNS and CDR2 is SASEGT. The CDR3 DNA reads TGTGCCAGCAGTGAAGCCGCAGGGAACCGGGATGAAGCTTTCTTT. Translating gives CASSEAAGNRDEAFF.

The chain uses TRBV5-1 and TRBJ1-2; 9 bases are shared with TRBD1. J gave up 4 bases and V 4 bases, and 8 bases lay outside the gene matches. This CDR3 is 15 amino acids long. Germline V lookup: CDR1 SGHRS, CDR2 YFSETQ. The CDR3 region is CASSLGQGLLYGYTF. The CDR3 DNA sequence: TGCGCCAGCAGCCTAGGACAGGGGCTCCTCTATGGCTACACCTTC.

The chain uses TRBV7-2 and TRBJ2-1, with 8 nucleotides matching TRBD1. V lost 4 bases to trimming and J lost 5 bases; unmatched junction nucleotides: 7. Germline V gene data show CDR1 as SGHTA and CDR2 as FQGNSA. The CDR3 totals 15 residues. The CDR3 protein is CASSSPGTGDNEQFF. The CDR3 DNA is TGTGCCAGCAGCTCTCCCGGGACAGGAGACAATGAGCAGTTCTTC.

The chain is built from TRBV2 and TRBJ2-2, with 7 nucleotides matching TRBD2. After removal of 4 bases from V and 6 bases from J, the junction contained 8 bases not matched to a gene. The CDR3 consists of 15 residues. Germline V gene lookup returns CDR1 SNHLY and CDR2 FYNNEI. The CDR3 loop reads CASSGPAGEAGELFF. The DNA of the CDR3 is TGTGCCAGCAGTGGTCCCGCGGGAGAGGCCGGGGAGCTGTTTTTT.

This chain joins TRBV28 and TRBJ1-5, with no clear D. This CDR3 has 14 amino acids. Per germline, CDR1 MDHEN and CDR2 SYDVKM. Deletions cut 6 bases from V and 4 bases from J, with 13 bases between. The CDR3 DNA follows: TGTGCCAGCAGGCGACAACAGCCTAATCAGCCCCAGCATTTT. It codes for CASRRQQPNQPQHF. The entire variable domain, with the rest obtained from reference TRBV28 and TRBJ1-5, is as follows: DVKVTQSSRYLVKRTGEKVFLECVQDMDHENMFWYRQDPGLGLRLIYFSYDVKMKEKGDIPEGYSVSREKKERFSLILESASTNQTSMYLCASRRQQPNQPQHFGDGTRLSIL.

The V call is TRBV30, the J call TRBJ1-1, with D unclear. Trimming removed 4 bases from V and 4 bases from J, with 16 bases in between. The CDR3 has 14 amino acids. CDR1 is GTSNPN and CDR2 is SVGIG in the germline V gene (reference sequence). The CDR3 region has the DNA TGTGCCTGGATTTCAAGTGTGGAAGGCACTGAAGCTTTCTTT. Translation gives CAWISSVEGTEAFF.

V gene TRBV7-3 combines with J gene TRBJ2-1; D possibly corresponds to TRBD1 (5 bases). The CDR3 runs to 14 residues. Germline values: CDR1 SGHTA, CDR2 FQGTGA. V dropped 2 bases and J dropped 6 bases, with 11 bases sitting between them. The chain's CDR3 is CASSLGRAPNEQFF. The CDR3 DNA is TGTGCCAGCAGCTTAGGCAGGGCTCCCAATGAGCAGTTCTTC.

V and J are TRBV15 and TRBJ2-5; D is possibly TRBD1 (5 bases). The CDR3 is 14 residues long. CDR1 LNHNV and CDR2 YYDKDF come from the germline V gene (reference sequence). V was clipped by 5 bases and J by 2 bases, with 12 bases between them. CDR3 region: CATSGTGDQETQYF. The CDR3 DNA is TGTGCCACCAGCGGCACAGGTGATCAAGAGACCCAGTACTTC.

The chain carries TRBV19 and TRBJ2-1; D is ambiguous. Germline V gene data show CDR1 as LNHDA and CDR2 as SQIVND (reference sequence). CDR3 size: 13 residues. Deletions cut 5 bases from V and 0 bases from J, with 5 bases between. This CDR3 reads CASSVGSYNEQFF. Written as DNA, the CDR3 is TGTGCCAGTAGTGTCGGCTCCTACAATGAGCAGTTCTTC. The complete variable domain, with remaining parts taken from reference TRBV19 and TRBJ2-1, reads DGGITQSPKYLFRKEGQNVTLSCEQNLNHDAMYWYRQDPGQGLRLIYYSQIVNDFQKGDIAEGYSVSREKKESFPLTVTSAQKNPTAFYLCASSVGSYNEQFFGPGTRLTVL.